This T cell receptor beta chain was recorded in a study of T-cell memory formation after mild COVID-19. Findings and caveats of the study: Prior to infection, memory already included some responding clones, suggesting cross-reactive memory joined. Later expanders leaned CD4+, whereas clones that contracted between day 15 and 85 were balanced CD4/CD8. Contracting CD4+ clones lay largely in CM and EM, with CD8+ ones residing in EMRA.

V lost 2 bases to trimming and J lost 9 bases; unmatched junction nucleotides: 7. CDR1 and CDR2 from the germline V gene are LGHNA and YSLEER. The CDR3 extends over 15 amino acids. TCRdb redid the calling of the 5' RACE reads with MiXCR, one entry per CDR3 protein. This sample yields 310,000 or so distinct CDR3 sequences, of which approximately 16% are seen a single time; 22% belongs to the top ten. To note about this clonotype: No antigen is known for it.

What was sequenced was PBMCs or a T cell subset sorted from them (not recorded which). The chain uses TRBV4-3 and TRBJ1-6, with 7 bases lining up with TRBD1. This TCR was recovered from a young man who had mild COVID-19 (a few samples of this study predate the infection). Cell type and time point are not known. The CDR3 DNA follows: TGCGCCAGCAGCCAACAGACAGGGTCTGGTTCACCCCTCCACTTT. This codes for CASSQQTGSGSPLHF.